A selection of T cell receptor beta chains follows, all from one sample in a study of breast tumors, draining lymph nodes, adjacent tissues. A single record per CDR3 protein comes from TCRdb applying MiXCR to the multiplex PCR reads. The sample records about 120,000 distinct CDR3 sequences, around 20% being singletons. Material: axillary lymph node tissue. These receptor sequences come from a female donor with breast cancer. Some clones in this sample may be carry-over from other donors' samples. The CDR3 runs from the conserved cysteine through the conserved F or W. D genes are given only for firm matches. Clone size is given for some rows only: seen once, a few or many times, or a class if the clone is expanded.

V: TRBV27; size: few; D: TRBD1; J: TRBJ1-2; CDR3: CASSPDRFYGYTF; DNA: TGTGCCAGCAGCCCGGACAGGTTCTATGGCTACACCTTC
V: TRBV6-4; size: many; D: .; J: TRBJ2-1; CDR3: CASSDGATTYNEQFF; DNA: TGTGCCAGCAGTGACGGGGCTACCACCTACAATGAGCAGTTCTTC
V: TRBV28; size: once; D: .; J: TRBJ1-4; CDR3: CASGPRGVGVKEKLFF; DNA: TGTGCCAGCGGACCTCGGGGGGTAGGTGTAAAAGAAAAACTGTTTTTT
V: TRBV11-2; size: many; D: .; J: TRBJ1-2; CDR3: CASSSEGEGYTF; DNA: TGTGCCAGCAGCTCCGAGGGCGAGGGCTACACCTTC
V: TRBV10-3; size: many; D: .; J: TRBJ1-2; CDR3: CAISDSGMTNYGYTF; DNA: TGTGCCATCAGTGACTCAGGGATGACTAACTATGGCTACACCTTC
V: TRBV5-1; size: many; D: TRBD2; J: TRBJ2-3; CDR3: CASSLGASGFTDTQYF; DNA: TGCGCCAGCAGCTTGGGTGCTAGCGGTTTCACAGATACGCAGTATTTT
V: TRBV29-1; size: many; D: TRBD1; J: TRBJ2-1; CDR3: CSARTPQGRNNEQFF; DNA: TGCAGCGCTCGGACACCACAGGGGAGAAACAATGAGCAGTTCTTC
V: TRBV6-5; size: many; D: .; J: TRBJ2-1; CDR3: CASRTLNEQFF; DNA: TGTGCCAGCAGAACATTGAATGAGCAGTTCTTC
V: TRBV2; size: .; D: .; J: TRBJ1-1; CDR3: CASSEQIF; DNA: TGTGCCAGCAGTGAACAAATCTTT
V: TRBV7-9; size: .; D: .; J: TRBJ1-5; CDR3: CASSLGGNQPRHF; DNA: TGTGCCAGCAGCTTAGGGGGAAATCAGCCCCGGCATTTT
V: TRBV4-1; size: .; D: .; J: TRBJ2-2; CDR3: CASSAGGRGALTGELFF; DNA: TGCGCCAGCAGCGCCGGGGGTCGAGGGGCTCTCACCGGGGAGCTGTTTTTT
V: TRBV5-6; size: many; D: .; J: TRBJ2-5; CDR3: CASSPPARGETQYF; DNA: TGTGCCAGCAGCCCCCCCGCGAGGGGGGAGACCCAGTACTTC
V: TRBV10-1; size: many; D: TRBD2; J: TRBJ2-3; CDR3: CASSDYFGTREKIDTQYF; DNA: TGCGCCAGCAGTGATTATTTTGGGACTAGAGAGAAAATTGATACGCAGTATTTT
V: TRBV5-4; size: .; D: TRBD1; J: TRBJ1-1; CDR3: CASTPGQGAYRNTEAFF; DNA: TGTGCCAGCACCCCCGGACAGGGCGCTTATAGGAACACTGAAGCTTTCTTT
V: TRBV14; size: many; D: .; J: TRBJ2-7; CDR3: CASSRDYAGHLSYEQYF; DNA: TGTGCCAGCAGCCGCGATTATGCGGGGCATTTATCCTACGAGCAGTACTTC
V: TRBV10-3; size: many; D: TRBD1; J: TRBJ1-4; CDR3: CAISESGTDNEKLFF; DNA: TGTGCCATCAGTGAGTCAGGGACAGATAATGAAAAACTGTTTTTT
V: TRBV6-5; size: many; D: .; J: TRBJ2-7; CDR3: CASRRDLGWYEQYF; DNA: TGTGCCAGCAGACGGGACCTGGGATGGTACGAGCAGTACTTC
V: TRBV14; size: many; D: .; J: TRBJ2-2; CDR3: CASKREGGTGELFF; DNA: TGTGCCAGCAAGAGAGAGGGGGGCACCGGGGAGCTGTTTTTT
V: TRBV19; size: many; D: .; J: TRBJ1-5; CDR3: CASSIAARQPQHF; DNA: TGTGCCAGTAGTATAGCGGCCCGACAGCCCCAGCATTTT
V: TRBV12-3/TRBV12-4; size: .; D: .; J: TRBJ2-2; CDR3: CASSLVGSGELFF; DNA: TGTGCCAGCAGTTTGGTGGGGTCCGGGGAGCTGTTTTTT
V: TRBV18; size: many; D: TRBD2; J: TRBJ2-7; CDR3: CASSPTSALSYEQYF; DNA: TGTGCCAGCTCACCTACTAGCGCGCTATCCTACGAGCAGTACTTC
V: TRBV10-3; size: many; D: .; J: TRBJ2-3; CDR3: CAISPLAVSGDTQYF; DNA: TGTGCCATCAGCCCACTAGCTGTGTCTGGAGATACGCAGTATTTT
V: TRBV7-8; size: many; D: .; J: TRBJ2-3; CDR3: CASSLGLDTQYF; DNA: TGTGCCAGCAGCTTGGGGCTAGATACGCAGTATTTT
V: TRBV5-1; size: few; D: .; J: TRBJ2-4; CDR3: CASSVGLDPGKNIQYF; DNA: TGCGCCAGCAGCGTAGGACTGGACCCAGGCAAAAACATTCAGTACTTC
V: TRBV12-3/TRBV12-4; size: many; D: TRBD2; J: TRBJ2-1; CDR3: CASSPRLAGGPVEQFF; DNA: TGTGCCAGCAGTCCAAGACTAGCGGGGGGGCCGGTTGAGCAGTTCTTC
V: TRBV5-4; size: few; D: .; J: TRBJ1-1; CDR3: CASSLESRNTEAFF; DNA: TGTGCCAGCAGCTTGGAGAGCAGGAACACTGAAGCTTTCTTT
V: TRBV7-2; size: .; D: TRBD1; J: TRBJ2-1; CDR3: CASSLGQGAGEQFF; DNA: TGTGCCAGCAGCTTAGGACAGGGGGCGGGTGAGCAGTTCTTC
V: TRBV6-6; size: many; D: TRBD2; J: TRBJ2-7; CDR3: CASSPRGLGTSGSHEQYF; DNA: TGTGCCAGCAGTCCCCGGGGGCTTGGGACTAGCGGGAGTCACGAGCAGTACTTC
V: TRBV11-1; size: many; D: TRBD1; J: TRBJ2-1; CDR3: CASSARQGIHNEQFF; DNA: TGTGCCAGCAGCGCCCGACAGGGGATCCACAATGAGCAGTTCTTC
V: TRBV10-2; size: many; D: TRBD1; J: TRBJ1-6; CDR3: CASSDRTGAESPLHF; DNA: TGCGCCAGCAGTGATAGGACAGGGGCAGAGTCACCCCTCCACTTT
V: TRBV7-9; size: many; D: .; J: TRBJ2-2; CDR3: CASSPYGELFF; DNA: TGTGCCAGCAGCCCGTACGGGGAGCTGTTTTTT
V: TRBV4-2; size: many; D: TRBD2; J: TRBJ2-5; CDR3: CASSQVVGSGGARQETQYF; DNA: TGTGCCAGCAGCCAAGTAGTCGGTAGCGGGGGGGCGCGGCAAGAGACCCAGTACTTC
V: TRBV25-1; size: many; D: .; J: TRBJ2-7; CDR3: CASSDIYEQYF; DNA: TGTGCCAGCAGTGACATCTACGAGCAGTACTTC
V: TRBV24-1; size: many; D: .; J: TRBJ2-1; CDR3: CATSQRIHNEQFF; DNA: TGTGCCACCAGTCAGAGGATACACAATGAGCAGTTCTTC
V: TRBV11-2; size: many; D: TRBD1; J: TRBJ2-2; CDR3: CASSQDRDGSGELFF; DNA: TGTGCCAGCAGCCAAGACAGGGATGGGTCCGGGGAGCTGTTTTTT
V: TRBV5-1; size: many; D: TRBD2; J: TRBJ2-5; CDR3: CASSLRLAGKETQYF; DNA: TGCGCCAGCAGCTTGAGGCTAGCGGGGAAAGAGACCCAGTACTTC
V: TRBV3-1; size: .; D: .; J: TRBJ2-1; CDR3: CASRGNRVENEQFF; DNA: TGTGCCAGCCGGGGTAACAGGGTTGAGAATGAGCAGTTCTTC
V: TRBV9; size: .; D: .; J: TRBJ2-2; CDR3: CASSPLTTTGELFF; DNA: TGTGCCAGCAGCCCGCTGACAACTACCGGGGAGCTGTTTTTT
V: TRBV12-5; size: .; D: .; J: TRBJ1-5; CDR3: CASGTTTLHGSNQPQHF; DNA: TGTGCTAGTGGAACGACAACCTTACACGGATCCAATCAGCCCCAGCATTTT
V: TRBV27; size: many; D: .; J: TRBJ1-2; CDR3: CASSLSQGLGYGYTF; DNA: TGTGCCAGCAGTTTATCACAGGGCCTGGGCTATGGCTACACCTTC
V: TRBV2; size: many; D: .; J: TRBJ1-3; CDR3: CASKLGSGNTIYF; DNA: TGTGCCAGCAAATTGGGGTCTGGAAACACCATATATTTT
V: TRBV6-1; size: many; D: .; J: TRBJ2-7; CDR3: CASSELDRTSYEQYF; DNA: TGTGCCAGCAGTGAATTAGACAGGACCTCCTACGAGCAGTACTTC
V: TRBV12-3/TRBV12-4; size: many; D: .; J: TRBJ2-2; CDR3: CASSLLANTGELFF; DNA: TGTGCCAGCAGTTTATTGGCGAACACCGGGGAGCTGTTTTTT
V: TRBV3-1; size: .; D: TRBD2; J: TRBJ2-5; CDR3: CASSPGKRGGRETQYF; DNA: TGTGCCAGCAGCCCCGGAAAGCGGGGGGGCCGGGAGACCCAGTACTTC
V: TRBV9; size: many; D: TRBD1; J: TRBJ1-3; CDR3: CASSADRDSGNTIYF; DNA: TGTGCCAGCAGCGCCGACAGGGACTCTGGAAACACCATATATTTT
V: TRBV20-1; size: many; D: .; J: TRBJ2-7; CDR3: CSARGQNLYEQYF; DNA: TGCAGTGCTAGAGGCCAGAATCTCTACGAGCAGTACTTC
V: TRBV20-1; size: few; D: .; J: TRBJ2-5; CDR3: CSAEDPGPGQETQYF; DNA: TGCAGTGCTGAAGACCCTGGGCCAGGACAAGAGACCCAGTACTTC
V: TRBV5-1; size: many; D: .; J: TRBJ1-4; CDR3: CASSPGSGLDEKLFF; DNA: TGCGCCAGCAGCCCTGGGTCCGGGTTGGATGAAAAACTGTTTTTT
V: TRBV5-6; size: many; D: .; J: TRBJ2-5; CDR3: CASSFLKGSETQYF; DNA: TGTGCCAGCAGCTTTCTGAAGGGGTCGGAGACCCAGTACTTC
V: TRBV5-6; size: .; D: .; J: TRBJ2-5; CDR3: CAGTRRGFTMDQETQYF; DNA: TGTGCCGGCACCCGGCGAGGATTTACGATGGATCAAGAGACCCAGTACTTC
V: TRBV4-2; size: many; D: .; J: TRBJ2-5; CDR3: CASSQEGAQETQYF; DNA: TGTGCCAGCAGCCAAGAAGGTGCCCAAGAGACCCAGTACTTC
V: TRBV9; size: many; D: TRBD1; J: TRBJ2-7; CDR3: CASSRGQGAYEQYF; DNA: TGTGCCAGCAGCCGGGGACAGGGAGCCTACGAGCAGTACTTC
V: TRBV29-1; size: .; D: .; J: TRBJ2-6; CDR3: CSVGGRDMYSGADVLTF; DNA: TGCAGCGTGGGGGGGCGGGACATGTACTCTGGGGCCGACGTTCTGACTTTC
V: TRBV27; size: many; D: .; J: TRBJ1-5; CDR3: CASSVMGNQPQHF; DNA: TGTGCCAGCAGCGTTATGGGCAATCAGCCCCAGCATTTT
V: TRBV7-8; size: .; D: .; J: TRBJ1-1; CDR3: CASSLVRNTEAFF; DNA: TGTGCCAGCAGCTTAGTAAGGAACACTGAAGCTTTCTTT